One sample yielded the 23 T cell receptor beta chains listed below, sequenced in a study of T cell repertoires in cytomegalovirus infection. TCRdb re-derived calls from the reads in MiXCR, one entry per CDR3 protein. This table holds 200,000 to 300,000 distinct CDR3 sequences, roughly 9% found once. Material for sequencing was PBMCs. These receptors all stem from a human donor in good health (CMV status not recorded). Some clones in this sample may be carry-over from other donors' samples.

The chain uses TRBV29-1 and TRBJ1-3; D ambiguous. V lost 6 bases to trimming and J lost 1 base, with 10 bases between them. Looked up from germline, CDR1 is SQVTM and CDR2 is ANQGSEA. The CDR3 length is 13 residues. The CDR3 spells CSVVAGSGNTIYF. The DNA of the CDR3 is TGCAGCGTAGTCGCGGGATCTGGAAACACCATATATTTT.

This clonotype was seen ten or more times. V and J are TRBV28 and TRBJ1-6, with TRBD1 as a possible D gene (6 bases). V was cut by 3 bases and J by 6 bases, with 12 bases left in between. The CDR3 totals 15 residues. Looked up from germline, CDR1 is MDHEN and CDR2 is SYDVKM. The CDR3 here is CASSLEAGVNSPLHF. CDR3 coding DNA: TGTGCCAGCAGTTTGGAGGCAGGGGTTAATTCACCCCTCCACTTT.

This clonotype was seen many times. The genes are TRBV11-2 and TRBJ2-3; the D gene could be TRBD1 or TRBD2 (5 bases each). V lost 2 bases to trimming and J lost 3 bases, with 15 bases between them. This CDR3 has 16 residues. The germline CDR1 and CDR2 sequences are SGHAT and FQNNGV. The CDR3 reads CASSLSDWGRTDTQYF. CDR3 in DNA: TGTGCCAGCAGCTTATCGGACTGGGGACGGACAGATACGCAGTATTTT.

This clonotype was found many times. The V call is TRBV20-1, the J call TRBJ1-3; D is perhaps TRBD1 (5 bases). Trimming took 0 bases from V and 0 from J, leaving 12 bases between them. The CDR3 has 16 residues. Per the germline V gene, CDR1 is DFQATT and CDR2 is SNEGSKA (reference sequence). As DNA, the CDR3 is TGCAGTGCTAGAGATGTTCTCCAGGGCTCTGGAAACACCATATATTTT. Encoded protein: CSARDVLQGSGNTIYF.

This clonotype has only a few counts. V and J are TRBV19 and TRBJ1-2; 7 bases are a match to TRBD1. Germline assignment: CDR1 LNHDA and CDR2 SQIVND (reference sequence). V trimming: 3 bases; J trimming: 4 bases; junction bases outside the gene matches: 5. The CDR3 extends over 14 amino acids. CDR3 in DNA: TGTGCCAGTAGTATTGGGACAGACCTCTATGGCTACACCTTC. Translating it yields CASSIGTDLYGYTF.

This clonotype has at least ten counts. The V call is TRBV28, the J call TRBJ2-7; D remains unclear. This CDR3 spans 12 amino acids. CDR1 MDHEN and CDR2 SYDVKM come from the germline V gene. V lost 7 bases to trimming and J lost 3 bases, with 10 bases between them. The CDR3 nucleotides are TGTGCCAGCACCTCACAAGTCTACGAGCAGTACTTC. Translating gives CASTSQVYEQYF.

This clonotype appeared many times. This chain uses TRBV7-2 with TRBJ2-3; D might be TRBD2 (6 bases). From germline, CDR1 is SGHTA and CDR2 FQGNSA. Deletions cut 3 bases from V and 5 bases from J, with 15 bases between. The CDR3 totals 15 residues. The CDR3 sequence: CASSFDGGAGDTQYF. The CDR3 nucleotides read TGTGCCAGCAGCTTCGACGGCGGGGCGGGAGATACGCAGTATTTT.

This clonotype was counted many times. V and J are TRBV29-1 and TRBJ2-7, with D perhaps matching TRBD1 or TRBD2 (5 bases each). Trimming took 3 bases from V and 5 from J, leaving 8 bases between them. Germline lookup yields CDR1 SQVTM and CDR2 ANQGSEA. This CDR3 region has 11 residues. CDR3 sequence reads: CSVDRGDEQYF. CDR3 DNA: TGCAGCGTTGATAGAGGGGACGAGCAGTACTTC.

This clonotype was seen repeatedly, ten times or more. The J gene is TRBJ1-1, the V gene TRBV24-1, with D unclear. V was pared by 5 bases and J by 5 bases, with 11 bases between. Germline assignment: CDR1 KGHDR and CDR2 SFDVKD. The CDR3 totals 13 residues. The CDR3 nucleotides read TGTGCCACCAGTGTGCGGAGGAAAACTGAAGCTTTCTTT. Translation gives CATSVRRKTEAFF.

This clonotype was seen many times. The chain employs TRBV20-1 and TRBJ2-4; D may be TRBD2 (5 bases). CDR1 DFQATT and CDR2 SNEGSKA come from the germline V gene (reference sequence). This CDR3 region has 19 residues. Trimming shortened V by 2 bases and J by 9 bases, and 32 bases separated the two germline ends. CDR3 loop: CSARMSRGETGPHEGIQYF. In nucleotides, the CDR3 is TGCAGTGCTAGAATGTCTCGAGGAGAGACCGGACCCCACGAGGGCATTCAGTACTTC.

This clonotype was found a few times. V gene TRBV28 combines with J gene TRBJ2-5; 10 bases match TRBD2. This CDR3 region has 18 residues. Per germline, CDR1 MDHEN and CDR2 SYDVKM. Germline trimming cut 2 bases from V and 7 bases from J; bases unmatched to any gene: 16. In DNA form, the CDR3 reads TGTGCCAGCAGTTTACAGCGGGGGGGCCTGGAAATCATCGGGACCCAGTACTTC. Residues: CASSLQRGGLEIIGTQYF.

This clonotype was seen more than once but under ten times. This chain joins TRBV12-3 or TRBV12-4 and TRBJ2-3; D might be TRBD1 or TRBD2, each matching 6 bases. CDR3 size: 12 residues. V lost 3 bases to trimming and J lost 10 bases, with 11 bases between them. The CDR3, as DNA: TGTGCCAGCAGTTTCTACAGGGAGGCGCAGTATTTT. Translation gives CASSFYREAQYF.

This clonotype was picked up many times. V is TRBV7-2 and J is TRBJ1-5, with D perhaps TRBD1 (5 bases). Trimming shortened V by 2 bases and J by 1 base, and 12 bases separated the two germline ends. The germline V gene encodes CDR1 SGHTA and CDR2 FQGNSA. The CDR3 loop spans 16 amino acids. The DNA for the CDR3 is TGTGCCAGCAGCTTACCTTCCCGGGACAGCAATCAGCCCCAGCATTTT. Protein sequence: CASSLPSRDSNQPQHF. The whole variable domain, remainder taken from reference TRBV7-2 and TRBJ1-5, is GAGVSQSPSNKVTEKGKDVELRCDPISGHTALYWYRQSLGQGLEFLIYFQGNSAPDKSGLPSDRFSAERTGGSVSTLTIQRTQQEDSAVYLCASSLPSRDSNQPQHFGDGTRLSIL.

This clonotype was found many times. The chain uses TRBV6-1 and TRBJ2-7; either TRBD1 or TRBD2 may fit D (5 bases each). Germline CDR1 reads MNHNS; CDR2 reads SASEGT. Trimming stripped 6 bases from V and 2 bases from J, with 14 bases between. CDR3 length: 14 amino acids. This CDR3 reads CASSLGVDPYEQYF. CDR3 nucleotide sequence: TGTGCCAGCAGCTTGGGGGTGGATCCCTACGAGCAGTACTTC.

This clonotype turned up a few times. The rearrangement links TRBV30 to TRBJ2-1; tentative D call: TRBD1 (5 bases). The ends were cut back, 2 bases at V and 14 bases at J, with 16 bases in the middle. The germline CDR1 and CDR2 sequences are GTSNPN and SVGIG (reference sequence). The CDR3 is made up of 12 amino acids. The DNA for the CDR3 is TGTGCCTGGAGTCCAACCAGGGTGTTCAAGTTCTTC. This codes for CAWSPTRVFKFF.

This clonotype was counted only a few times. This chain uses TRBV19 with TRBJ2-1, with D unresolved. V lost 3 bases and J 5 bases, leaving 17 bases between the germline ends. Germline CDR1 and CDR2: LNHDA and SQIVND (reference sequence). CDR3 length equals 16 residues. The CDR3 nucleotides are TGTGCCAGTAGTATCAGGTCCGCTACAATTGACAATGAGCAGTTCTTC. It codes for CASSIRSATIDNEQFF. Variable domain in full (rest from reference TRBV19 and TRBJ2-1): DGGITQSPKYLFRKEGQNVTLSCEQNLNHDAMYWYRQDPGQGLRLIYYSQIVNDFQKGDIAEGYSVSREKKESFPLTVTSAQKNPTAFYLCASSIRSATIDNEQFFGPGTRLTVL.

This clonotype has more than one count but fewer than ten. The V call is TRBV27, the J call TRBJ2-7, with 7 bases identical to TRBD2. The V gene end was trimmed by 7 bases and the J gene end by 3 bases; junction bases not matched to a gene: 9. This CDR3 contains 14 residues. Germline V gives CDR1 MNHEY, CDR2 SMNVEV (reference sequence). The CDR3 region has the DNA TGTGCCAGCATGCGAACCGGGACTAACTACGAGCAGTACTTC. This gives the protein CASMRTGTNYEQYF.

The J gene is TRBJ2-6, the V gene TRBV19; 7 nucleotides agree with TRBD2. Germline V gene sequence: CDR1 LNHDA, CDR2 SQIVND (reference sequence). This CDR3 contains 17 residues. J gave up 2 bases and V 2 bases, and 6 bases lay outside the gene matches. CDR3 in amino acids: CASSILPTSAGANVLTF. The DNA for the CDR3 is TGTGCCAGTAGTATACTCCCAACTAGCGCTGGGGCCAACGTCCTGACTTTC.

This clonotype was counted many times. This rearrangement joins TRBV7-2 to TRBJ1-5; 8 positions agree with TRBD1. This CDR3 comprises 14 residues. Germline CDR1 reads SGHTA; CDR2 reads FQGNSA. Trimming at V came to 5 bases and at J to 9 bases, leaving 9 bases not matched to a gene. CDR3 sequence: CASSQGTGISPQHF. The CDR3 DNA reads TGTGCCAGCAGCCAAGGGACAGGCATATCGCCCCAGCATTTT. The variable domain in full, completed from reference TRBV7-2 and TRBJ1-5, reads GAGVSQSPSNKVTEKGKDVELRCDPISGHTALYWYRQSLGQGLEFLIYFQGNSAPDKSGLPSDRFSAERTGGSVSTLTIQRTQQEDSAVYLCASSQGTGISPQHFGDGTRLSIL.

This clonotype was counted between two and nine times. The rearrangement links TRBV19 to TRBJ2-2; D gene unclear. Trimming removed 7 bases at V and 2 bases at J, with 8 bases between. The CDR3 runs to 13 residues. CDR1 is LNHDA, CDR2 SQIVND, per germline (reference sequence). In nucleotides, the CDR3 is TGTGCCAGTACTTGGGGTAACACCGGGGAGCTGTTTTTT. Translated, it gives CASTWGNTGELFF.

Only a few counts were recorded for this clonotype. This rearrangement joins TRBV20-1 to TRBJ1-2; TRBD1 agrees at 9 bases. The V and J ends lost 3 bases and 7 bases, in that order; junction bases with no gene match: 6. This CDR3 comprises 13 residues. Germline loops: CDR1 DFQATT, CDR2 SNEGSKA (reference sequence). CDR3 bases: TGCAGTGCTAGGGTACAGGGGGCGCGTGGCTACACCTTC. Residues: CSARVQGARGYTF.

A few counts support this clonotype. The chain links TRBV7-9 to TRBJ2-3; maybe TRBD1 (7 bases). The length of the CDR3 is 16 residues. Germline CDR1 is SEHNR and CDR2 is FQNEAQ (reference sequence). The V end was cut by 3 bases, the J end by 0 bases, with 13 bases between. The DNA for the CDR3 is TGTGCCAGCAGCTTCGTACAGGGGACTAGCACAGATACGCAGTATTTT. It specifies CASSFVQGTSTDTQYF.

This clonotype was counted ten times or more. The CDR3 nucleotides are TGTGCCAGCAGCCGGACAGCCCCTAGTAATGGCTACACCTTC. Protein: CASSRTAPSNGYTF. V and J are TRBV7-8 and TRBJ1-2, with D perhaps TRBD1 (6 bases). Per the germline V gene, CDR1 is SGHVS and CDR2 is FQNEAQ. Trimming took off 5 bases at V and 6 bases at J, with 16 bases between the two ends. The CDR3 is 14 amino acids.